This entry concerns a single T cell receptor beta chain. Its specificity is not known. V lost 4 bases, J lost 4 bases, and 6 bases stayed unmatched. This CDR3 region has 14 residues. In germline, CDR1 is LNHDA, CDR2 SQIVND (reference sequence). The sample comes from a study of shared clonotypes between healthy human individuals. General observations from the study: Generally, naive subsets (rather than memory subsets) showed larger estimated richness. Of the naive CD4 clonotypes, around 5% were shared across several donors.

TCRdb's copy holds only in-frame clones and misses some; the assay was immunoSEQ multiplex PCR. The sample comprises roughly 640,000 clones, about 97% of which are singletons, and roughly 0.05% rests with the top ten. The source is a woman in her twenties or thirties in good health. This chain links TRBV19 with TRBJ1-2; 7 nucleotides line up with TRBD1. What was sequenced was naive CD4+ T cells sorted from blood. Subset reported: CD45RA+ positively selected. Here the CDR3 reads CASSTTGEGYGYTF. The CDR3, as DNA: TGTGCCAGTAGTACAACAGGGGAGGGCTATGGCTACACCTTC.